Each of the 5 T cell receptor beta chains below was sequenced from the same sample in a study of blood T cells in healthy people across ages (dated by TCRdb to 2014 to 2015). Library preparation used 5' RACE. A second PCR of about 7 to 12 cycles was run with a J-beta primer mix and a sample-barcoded 5' primer. Through fastp at Q25 and MiXCR, TCRdb rebuilt clones from the public reads, retaining in-frame beta chains. Merged by CDR3 protein, the rows form single entries marked with the most common genes and DNA. This sample gives around 2 million distinct CDR3 sequences in total; roughly two fifths of them show up just once. In total, the top ten clones hold 20% to 25% of the sample. Input material: blood. These receptors all come from a human donor in good health.

This sequence joins TRBV5-1 and TRBJ2-3; D may be TRBD2 (5 bases). Germline V CDR1 and CDR2: SGHRS, YFSETQ. The V end lost 5 bases, the J end lost 3 bases, and 16 bases lay between the germline ends. The CDR3 totals 15 residues. The DNA for the CDR3 is TGCGCCAGCAGGCAATCCGGGATTGCAACAGATACGCAGTATTTT. Translation: CASRQSGIATDTQYF.

This chain joins TRBV7-6 and TRBJ1-1; D remains unclear. Germline V gives CDR1 SGHVS, CDR2 FNYEAQ. V lost 5 bases and J 3 bases, leaving 10 bases between the germline ends. The CDR3 length is 13 residues. CDR3: CASSPPEDTEAFF. For the CDR3, the DNA is TGTGCCAGCAGCCCCCCCGAGGACACTGAAGCTTTCTTT.

The chain carries TRBV5-1 and TRBJ1-1, with D unresolved. The germline V and J ends were trimmed by 0 bases and 0 bases, with 9 bases remaining between them. Germline CDR1 and CDR2: SGHRS and YFSETQ. The CDR3 is 15 amino acids. The CDR3 DNA is TGCGCCAGCAGCTTGGAAGTGGTTTTGAACACTGAAGCTTTCTTT. The encoded protein is CASSLEVVLNTEAFF.

The sample holds a few counts of this clonotype. A much larger clone differs from this one at a single base, so this may be a read error. The gene calls are TRBV29-1 and TRBJ2-4, with no clear D. Trimming cost V 2 bases and J 13 bases, with 21 bases left between them. From germline, CDR1 is SQVTM and CDR2 ANQGSEA. The CDR3 contains 14 residues. The CDR3 loop is CSVEKTLSYNEQYF. CDR3 nucleotides: TGCAGCGTTGAAAAAACATTATCCTATAATGAGCAGTACTTC. Combining the CDR3 with reference TRBV29-1 and TRBJ2-4 gives the whole variable domain SAVISQKPSRDICQRGTSLTIQCQVDSQVTMMFWYRQQPGQSLTLIATANQGSEATYESGFVIDKFPISRPNLTFSTLTVSNMSPEDSSIYLCSVEKTLSYNEQYFGAGTRLSVL.

This CDR3 is CASSLVPGYINEQYF. Written as DNA, the CDR3 is TGCGCCAGCAGCTTGGTTCCGGGTTATATAAATGAGCAGTACTTC. The rearrangement uses TRBV5-1 and TRBJ2-5; D call uncertain. The length of the CDR3 is 15 residues. V was clipped by 0 bases and J by 11 bases, with 20 bases between them. Germline V lookup: CDR1 SGHRS, CDR2 YFSETQ.